Included here is one TCR beta chain sequence, with context. The data originate from a study of blood T cell repertoires in COVID-19. Study-wide background: COVID-19 samples, acute and convalescent, were from the United States, Italy and Spain. Sources were T cells, B-cell-depleted T cells, or PBMCs; the material itself was cDNA or gDNA.

The protocol was immunoSEQ multiplex PCR, while the TCRdb copy is restricted to in-frame clones and leaves out a portion. The table has approximately 250,000 clones, roughly 81% seen once. Germline CDR1 reads SGHNT; CDR2 reads YENEEA. V dropped 2 bases and J dropped 5; count of bases not matched to a gene: 5. The CDR3 spans 15 residues. The sequenced sample consisted of peripheral blood. The origin of this receptor is a man between 35 and 55 years old with acute or convalescent COVID-19. The rearrangement uses TRBV11-3 and TRBJ2-2; TRBD1 matches 7 bases. CDR3 nucleotide sequence: TGTGCCAGCAGCTTAACAGGGGTAATGACCGGGGAGCTGTTTTTT. This gives the protein CASSLTGVMTGELFF.